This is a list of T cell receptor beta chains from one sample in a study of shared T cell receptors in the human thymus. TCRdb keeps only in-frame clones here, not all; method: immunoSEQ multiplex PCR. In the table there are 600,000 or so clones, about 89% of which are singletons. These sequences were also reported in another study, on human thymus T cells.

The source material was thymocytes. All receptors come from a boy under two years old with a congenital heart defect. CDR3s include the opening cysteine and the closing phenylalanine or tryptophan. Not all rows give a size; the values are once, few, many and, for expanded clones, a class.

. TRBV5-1 CASSLDLLSTGELFF
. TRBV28 CASRSRLAGGPNYEQYF
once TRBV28 CASSPYPGGAGAEAFF
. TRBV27 CASSFGTGSSPLHF
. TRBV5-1 CASSLASRANTGELFF
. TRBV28 CASTPRRGSYGYTF
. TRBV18 CASSPIFGTYYQPQHF
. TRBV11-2 CASSFPRTENTEAFF
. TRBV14 CASSQSVVGQPAYEQYF
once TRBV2 CASNVPGGALNEQFF
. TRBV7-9 CASSARQGRRTNEKLFF
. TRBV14 CASSQVLGRENEQFF
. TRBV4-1 CASSQVPDTSGTTNEKLFF
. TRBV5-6 CASSFPLAENTEAFF
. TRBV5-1 CASSLEVWGIVGELFF
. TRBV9 CASSVAVTSRVYNEQFF
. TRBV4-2 CASSQTHLAGGPHEQYF
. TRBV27 CASSLESGEEQYF
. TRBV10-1 CASSSDYPSTDTQYF
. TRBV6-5 CASSYASGEYNEQFF
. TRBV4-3 CASSQETGGDYNEQFF
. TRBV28 CASRKNDRGLSRYGYTF
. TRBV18 CASSPHRGGQPQHF
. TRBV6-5 CASSPSGVYEQYF
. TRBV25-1 CASSDGQPWNYGYTF